The rows below give T cell receptor beta chains drawn from one sample of a study of T cell repertoires in cytomegalovirus infection. TCRdb passed the reads through MiXCR, listing each CDR3 protein once. In the table there are a few hundred thousand distinct CDR3 sequences, approximately 25% of which are singletons. Sequencing input: PBMCs. The receptors originated from a human donor in good health (CMV status not recorded). Some clones in this sample may be carry-over from other donors' samples. The CDR3 runs from the conserved cysteine through the conserved F or W. A D gene is named only where the DNA matches it firmly. Expanded clones are given a class, and other clones once, few, many or no size at all.

size	V	D	J	CDR3	DNA
NA	TRBV29-1	NA	TRBJ2-3	CSVGSTAEFTDTQYF	TGCAGCGTTGGCTCTACGGCGGAGTTCACAGATACGCAGTATTTT
few	TRBV2	NA	TRBJ1-2	CASREFDYGYTF	TGTGCCAGCAGGGAATTTGACTATGGCTACACCTTC
many	TRBV7-2	TRBD1	TRBJ1-1	CASSPGQASTEAFF	TGTGCCAGCAGCCCGGGACAGGCGAGCACTGAAGCTTTCTTT
few	TRBV6-1	NA	TRBJ1-2	CASSWGPGREGGYTF	TGTGCCAGCAGTTGGGGACCCGGGAGGGAAGGTGGCTACACCTTC
many	TRBV7-6	TRBD2	TRBJ2-2	CASGGTSDAGELFF	TGTGCCAGCGGTGGGACTAGTGATGCCGGGGAGCTGTTTTTT
NA	TRBV19	NA	TRBJ1-5	CASSRGGGSNQPQHF	TGTGCCAGTAGTAGGGGCGGGGGGAGCAATCAGCCCCAGCATTTT
few	TRBV25-1	TRBD1	TRBJ2-1	CASSLTGQGYNEQFF	TGTGCCAGCAGCTTAACGGGACAGGGCTACAATGAGCAGTTCTTC
many	TRBV6-1	NA	TRBJ1-1	CASSGDGPLAFF	TGTGCCAGCAGTGGGGATGGACCGCTTGCTTTCTTT
few	TRBV19	NA	TRBJ1-1	CASTSRGNTEAFF	TGTGCCAGTACCTCAAGGGGGAACACTGAAGCTTTCTTT
NA	TRBV2	TRBD2	TRBJ2-1	CASRVGLAPYNEQFF	TGTGCCAGCAGGGTGGGACTAGCGCCCTACAATGAGCAGTTCTTC
few	TRBV28	TRBD1	TRBJ1-1	CASSPTWGQSNTEAFF	TGTGCCAGCAGCCCTACATGGGGACAGAGCAACACTGAAGCTTTCTTT
NA	TRBV4-1	TRBD1	TRBJ2-7	CASSQEVTGQASYEQYF	TGCGCCAGCAGCCAAGAGGTGACGGGACAGGCGTCCTACGAGCAGTACTTC
NA	TRBV24-1	TRBD2	TRBJ2-3	CATSVQAGVADTQYF	TGTGCCACCAGTGTGCAAGCGGGAGTTGCAGATACGCAGTATTTT
few	TRBV12-3/TRBV12-4	TRBD2	TRBJ2-3	CASSPGLAGGSTDTQYF	TGTGCCAGCAGCCCGGGACTAGCGGGGGGGAGCACAGATACGCAGTATTTT
few	TRBV11-2	TRBD1	TRBJ1-4	CASSSRQGWEKLFF	TGTGCCAGCAGCAGCCGACAGGGCTGGGAAAAACTGTTTTTT
few	TRBV2	NA	TRBJ1-2	CASSEYGRSTF	TGTGCCAGCAGTGAATACGGCAGGAGCACCTTC
many	TRBV7-2	NA	TRBJ1-6	CASRFREGSSYNSPLHF	TGTGCCAGCAGATTCCGGGAGGGGAGCTCCTATAATTCACCCCTCCACTTT
NA	TRBV11-3	TRBD1	TRBJ1-2	CASSLETGQANYGYTF	TGTGCCAGCAGCTTAGAGACGGGACAGGCGAACTATGGCTACACCTTC
NA	TRBV4-3	NA	TRBJ1-1	CASSHLNVPNTEAFF	TGCGCCAGCAGCCACCTAAATGTCCCGAACACTGAAGCTTTCTTT
NA	TRBV7-9	NA	TRBJ2-5	CASSRGFQETQYF	TGTGCCAGCAGCCGGGGATTTCAAGAGACCCAGTACTTC
many	TRBV12-3/TRBV12-4	TRBD1	TRBJ1-2	CASSSSERTGPHYGYTF	TGTGCCAGCAGTTCTTCTGAAAGGACAGGGCCGCACTATGGCTACACCTTC
NA	TRBV12-3/TRBV12-4	TRBD1	TRBJ2-3	CASSLRQGAVGTDTQYF	TGTGCCAGCAGTTTGCGACAGGGGGCGGTGGGGACAGATACGCAGTATTTT
NA	TRBV5-4	TRBD2	TRBJ2-4	CASSLMGLDKNIQYF	TGTGCCAGCAGCTTGATGGGACTAGACAAAAACATTCAGTACTTC
NA	TRBV11-2	TRBD2	TRBJ2-1	CASSPLAGVEYEQFF	TGTGCCAGCAGTCCGCTAGCGGGAGTGGAATATGAGCAGTTCTTC
NA	TRBV20-1	NA	TRBJ2-1	CSAPPFSSEFNNEQFF	TGCAGTGCTCCACCCTTTTCTAGCGAATTCAACAATGAGCAGTTCTTC
few	TRBV12-3/TRBV12-4	NA	TRBJ1-3	CASRPQTGNTIYF	TGTGCCAGCAGACCACAGACTGGAAACACCATATATTTT
NA	TRBV7-2	NA	TRBJ2-7	CASSPLISRPYEQYF	TGTGCCAGCAGCCCGCTTATATCAAGACCCTACGAGCAGTACTTC
many	TRBV7-2	NA	TRBJ2-4	CASSTSVGVNIQYF	TGTGCCAGCAGCACATCGGTCGGGGTAAACATTCAGTACTTC
few	TRBV5-1	NA	TRBJ2-3	CASSWDFSTDTQYF	TGCGCCAGCAGCTGGGATTTTAGCACAGATACGCAGTATTTT
NA	TRBV20-1	TRBD1	TRBJ1-4	CSARDRLGTGYEKLFF	TGCAGTGCTAGAGATCGGTTAGGGACAGGATATGAAAAACTGTTTTTT
NA	TRBV19	NA	TRBJ1-4	CATSGVINEKLFF	TGTGCCACCAGCGGGGTTATTAATGAAAAACTGTTTTTT
few	TRBV6-1	TRBD2	TRBJ2-1	CASSSGASGRLNEQFF	TGTGCCAGCAGTTCCGGGGCTAGCGGGAGGCTGAATGAGCAGTTCTTC
few	TRBV7-8	TRBD2	TRBJ2-2	CASSLGSGRNTGELFF	TGTGCCAGCAGCTTAGGTAGCGGGAGGAACACCGGGGAGCTGTTTTTT
NA	TRBV12-3/TRBV12-4	TRBD1	TRBJ2-5	CASSPDTGVETQYF	TGTGCCAGCAGTCCTGATACAGGGGTCGAGACCCAGTACTTC
NA	TRBV6-2/TRBV6-3	TRBD2	TRBJ2-3	CASRWTSGDTQYF	TGTGCCAGCAGGTGGACTAGTGGGGATACGCAGTATTTT
many	TRBV7-2	TRBD1	TRBJ1-5	CASSQGDRYQPQHF	TGTGCCAGCAGCCAGGGGGACCGTTATCAGCCCCAGCATTTT
few	TRBV7-9	NA	TRBJ1-4	CASSLGQYNEKLFF	TGTGCCAGCAGCTTAGGACAGTATAATGAAAAACTGTTTTTT
few	TRBV6-5	TRBD1	TRBJ1-6	CASSYGPQGAGSPLHF	TGTGCCAGCAGTTACGGACCACAGGGGGCAGGGTCACCCCTCCACTTT
NA	TRBV6-1	NA	TRBJ1-3	CASTTRRGGSGNTIYF	TGTGCCAGCACCACCCGACGGGGGGGATCTGGAAACACCATATATTTT
NA	TRBV18	NA	TRBJ1-1	CASALGGDTEAFF	TGTGCCAGCGCCCTGGGTGGTGACACTGAAGCTTTCTTT
NA	TRBV4-1	NA	TRBJ2-1	CASSQETGGAGDEQFF	TGCGCCAGCAGCCAAGAGACTGGCGGGGCCGGGGATGAGCAGTTCTTC
NA	TRBV6-2/TRBV6-3	TRBD1	TRBJ2-6	CASSYGFEGATGANVLTF	TGTGCCAGCAGTTACGGTTTTGAGGGGGCGACTGGGGCCAACGTCCTGACTTTC
NA	TRBV7-2	TRBD1	TRBJ2-7	CASSQGQGQYF	TGTGCCAGCAGCCAAGGACAGGGGCAGTACTTC
few	TRBV6-2/TRBV6-3	NA	TRBJ1-3	CASSYSSRNSGNTIYF	TGTGCCAGCAGTTACTCCTCGCGGAACTCTGGAAACACCATATATTTT
many	TRBV28	TRBD1	TRBJ1-5	CASSSGGQGANQPQHF	TGTGCCAGCAGTTCCGGAGGGCAGGGGGCCAATCAGCCCCAGCATTTT
many	TRBV7-2	NA	TRBJ2-5	CASSPAGLETQYF	TGTGCCAGCAGCCCGGCGGGGTTAGAGACCCAGTACTTC
many	TRBV7-8	NA	TRBJ1-4	CASSLVSYEKLFF	TGTGCCAGCAGCTTAGTTTCTTATGAAAAACTGTTTTTT
few	TRBV7-6	TRBD2	TRBJ2-1	CASSLGSGRADEQFF	TGTGCCAGCAGCTTAGGGAGCGGGAGGGCCGATGAGCAGTTCTTC
many	TRBV12-3/TRBV12-4	NA	TRBJ1-2	CASSLSWIYGYTF	TGTGCCAGCAGTTTATCATGGATATATGGCTACACCTTC
many	TRBV7-2	NA	TRBJ1-2	CASSSNSHYSYGYTF	TGTGCCAGCAGCTCCAACTCGCACTACTCCTATGGCTACACCTTC
NA	TRBV7-9	TRBD2	TRBJ2-3	CASSLRSGGSTDTQYF	TGTGCCAGCAGCTTGAGAAGCGGGGGTAGCACAGATACGCAGTATTTT